This record concerns one T cell receptor (beta chain) sequence. The sample originates from a study of blood T cell repertoires in COVID-19. Overall study: T cells, B-cell-depleted T cells, or PBMCs provided the cDNA or gDNA that served as material.

Under the authors' procedure: Counts of nucleated cells, estimated from reference gene primer amplification, were obtained. Assay: immunoSEQ multiplex PCR; the TCRdb copy retains only in-frame clones and omits some. The V and J calls and clone size come from that table; D and trimming were worked out from the DNA. The top ten clones hold around 9% of a sample with over 200,000 clones, about 86% of them seen once. With 4 bases clipped from V and 0 bases from J, the junction kept 4 bases outside the gene matches. There are 16 residues in the CDR3. The germline gives CDR1 SGHTA, CDR2 FQGNSA. Assignment of participants to cohorts was predicated upon participant-reported clinical history.

This chain links TRBV7-2 with TRBJ1-3, with 9 nucleotides matching TRBD1. Specimen: PBMCs or T cells enriched from blood (not recorded which). This receptor was obtained from a woman aged 50 to 65 with acute COVID-19. The CDR3 DNA is TGTGCCAGCAGCTCGGGACAGGGTGTCTCTGGAAACACCATATATTTT. Its protein product is CASSSGQGVSGNTIYF.